Listed here are 5 T cell receptor beta chains from one sample, sequenced in a study of blood T cell repertoires in COVID-19. The repertoire was sequenced with immunoSEQ multiplex PCR; TCRdb's copy has only in-frame clones and lacks some. The table lists over 150,000 clones, roughly 85% of them singletons. What was sequenced was PBMCs or T cells enriched from blood (not recorded which). These receptors were obtained from a man between 40 and 49 years old who had recovered from COVID-19.

The chain couples TRBV28 to TRBJ2-2; 8 nucleotides agree with TRBD2. The V gene's germline CDR1 is MDHEN and CDR2 SYDVKM. V lost 6 bases, J lost 7 bases, and 10 bases stayed unmatched. The CDR3 length is 15 residues. Written as DNA, the CDR3 is TGTGCCAGCAGAGGGAGAGCGGGAGTAGTCGGGGAGCTGTTTTTT. Translated: CASRGRAGVVGELFF.

V and J are TRBV19 and TRBJ2-7, with TRBD1 matching over 9 bases. This CDR3 contains 15 residues. After removal of 4 bases from V and 6 bases from J, the junction contained 10 bases not matched to a gene. Looked up from germline, CDR1 is LNHDA and CDR2 is SQIVND (reference sequence). CDR3 residues: CASSTRGQGLGEQYF. In nucleotides, the CDR3 is TGTGCCAGTAGTACGAGGGGACAGGGTTTGGGCGAGCAGTACTTC.

The chain employs TRBV12-5 and TRBJ2-2; D is perhaps TRBD1 (5 bases). This CDR3 is built from 15 residues. Germline V gene data show CDR1 as LGHNT and CDR2 as FRNRAP. Trimming cost V 6 bases and J 0 bases, with 11 bases left between them. CDR3 DNA sequence: TGTGCTAGTGGCCCTCGGACAACGAACACCGGGGAGCTGTTTTTT. It specifies CASGPRTTNTGELFF.

The chain carries TRBV19 and TRBJ2-7; D unresolved. CDR1 LNHDA and CDR2 SQIVND come from the germline V gene (reference sequence). Trimming removed 5 bases from V and 3 bases from J, with 11 bases in between. The CDR3 has 13 amino acids. The chain's CDR3 is CASSQTLHYEQYF. The CDR3 nucleotides are TGTGCCAGTAGTCAGACACTTCACTACGAGCAGTACTTC.

Only one count was recorded for this clone. The chain uses TRBV20-1 and TRBJ2-7, with a weak D call TRBD1 (6 bases). Germline-derived CDR1 and CDR2 are DFQATT and SNEGSKA (reference sequence). The CDR3 runs 13 residues. V was cut by 3 bases and J by 0 bases, with 9 bases left in between. CDR3 residues: CSASTGFSYEQYF. CDR3 bases: TGCAGTGCTAGTACAGGGTTCTCCTACGAGCAGTACTTC.